This is a list of T cell receptor beta chains from one sample in a study of shared clonotypes between healthy human individuals. Method: immunoSEQ multiplex PCR; TCRdb's copy keeps in-frame clones and lacks some. The data show under 650,000 clones, almost 97% seen once. Sequenced sample: naive CD4+ T cells sorted from blood. The receptors shown here come from a woman between 25 and 40 years old in good health. Each CDR3 is given with its conserved first and last residue. The order of the fields is clone size, J gene, D gene, V gene, CDR3 DNA, CDR3 protein. D genes are given only for firm matches. Part of the rows lack a size; the others show once, few, many or a class for expanded clones.

>.|TRBJ2-2|TRBD2|TRBV15
TGTGCCACCAGCAGGCGGCTAGCGGGTGGCACCGGGGAGCTGTTTTTT
CATSRRLAGGTGELFF
>.|TRBJ2-3|.|TRBV2
TGTGCCAGCAGCCAAGATACGCAGTATTTT
CASSQDTQYF
>once|TRBJ2-1|TRBD2|TRBV20-1
TGCAGTGCTAGAGCGGGAGGTGAGCAGTTCTTC
CSARAGGEQFF
>.|TRBJ1-3|TRBD1|TRBV11-2
TGTGCCAGCAGCTCAGCCCGGACAGGTGGAAACACCATATATTTT
CASSSARTGGNTIYF
>.|TRBJ2-6|.|TRBV7-2
TGTGCCAGCAGGCCCTTGGCGGGTCGGAGCTCTGGGGCCAACGTCCTGACTTTC
CASRPLAGRSSGANVLTF
>.|TRBJ1-1|.|TRBV7-9
TGTGCCAGCAGCTTAAGTCTGAACACTGAAGCTTTCTTT
CASSLSLNTEAFF
>.|TRBJ2-3|TRBD2|TRBV28
TGTGCCAGCACCCGGCTTGGGCTAGCGGGAGTCACGGCAGATACGCAGTATTTT
CASTRLGLAGVTADTQYF
>.|TRBJ1-5|.|TRBV5-1
TGCGCCAGCAGCCAGTTGGATCAGCCCCAGCATTTT
CASSQLDQPQHF
>.|TRBJ1-5|TRBD1|TRBV28
TGTGCCAGCAGAGGACAGGGTCTTCAGCCCCAGCATTTT
CASRGQGLQPQHF
>once|TRBJ2-7|TRBD1|TRBV18
TGTGCCAGCTCACTTAAGACAGGGGGGGACGAGCAGTACTTC
CASSLKTGGDEQYF
>.|TRBJ1-1|.|TRBV25-1
TGTGCCAGCGCCCGGCCCGGGGATTTAAACACTGAAGCTTTCTTT
CASARPGDLNTEAFF
>.|TRBJ1-4|.|TRBV28
TGTGCCAGCAGACGCGGAAACTTGGGGGTTAAGGAAAAACTGTTTTTT
CASRRGNLGVKEKLFF
>.|TRBJ2-5|TRBD2|TRBV18
TGTGCCAGCTCACCACCTGGCGGGAGAGGTGAGACCCAGTACTTC
CASSPPGGRGETQYF
>.|TRBJ1-1|.|TRBV7-2
TGTGCCAGCAGCTTAGCGCGCGGAGGGAACACTGAAGCTTTCTTT
CASSLARGGNTEAFF
>.|TRBJ2-2|.|TRBV25-1
TGTGCCAGCAGAAGGGGGGGTAACACCGGGGAGCTGTTTTTT
CASRRGGNTGELFF
>.|TRBJ2-5|TRBD1|TRBV5-1
TGCGCCAGCAGCTTTGGACAGGGCGATGAGACCCAGTACTTC
CASSFGQGDETQYF
>.|TRBJ1-3|.|TRBV19
TGTGCCAGTAGGCCCGGACTCTCTGGAAACACCATATATTTT
CASRPGLSGNTIYF
>.|TRBJ2-3|.|TRBV2
TGTGCCAGCAGTGAGTTGGGCGGCTTCACAGATACGCAGTATTTT
CASSELGGFTDTQYF